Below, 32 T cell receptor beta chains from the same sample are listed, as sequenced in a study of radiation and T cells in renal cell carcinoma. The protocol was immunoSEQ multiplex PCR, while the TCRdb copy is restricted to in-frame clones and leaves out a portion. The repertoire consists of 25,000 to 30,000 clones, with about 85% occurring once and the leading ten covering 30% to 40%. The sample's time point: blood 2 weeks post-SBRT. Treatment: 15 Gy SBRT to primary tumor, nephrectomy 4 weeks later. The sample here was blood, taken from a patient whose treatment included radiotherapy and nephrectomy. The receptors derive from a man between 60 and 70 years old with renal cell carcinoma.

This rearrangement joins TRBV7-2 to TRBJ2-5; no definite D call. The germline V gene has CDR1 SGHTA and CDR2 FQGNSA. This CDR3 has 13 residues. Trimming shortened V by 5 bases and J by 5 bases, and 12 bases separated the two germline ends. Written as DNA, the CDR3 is TGTGCCAGCAGCGTCCGGGTCCGTGAGACCCAGTACTTC. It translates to CASSVRVRETQYF.

The DNA of the CDR3 is TGTGCCATCAGTGTTAGTAGCGGCAACTACGAGCAGTACTTC. Protein sequence: CAISVSSGNYEQYF. The V call is TRBV10-3, the J call TRBJ2-7, with a weak D call TRBD2 (6 bases). The germline gives CDR1 ENHRY, CDR2 SYGVKD. There are 14 residues in the CDR3. Trimming took 4 bases from V and 3 from J, leaving 13 bases between them.

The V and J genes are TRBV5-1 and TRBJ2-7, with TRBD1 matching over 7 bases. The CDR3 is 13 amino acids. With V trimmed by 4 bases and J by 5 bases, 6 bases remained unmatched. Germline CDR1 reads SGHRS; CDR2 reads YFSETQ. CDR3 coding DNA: TGCGCCAGCAGCCTAGAAGACAGGGACGAGCAGTACTTC. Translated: CASSLEDRDEQYF.

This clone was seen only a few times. The DNA for the CDR3 is TGTGCCAGCAGCTTGGACAGGGGCACCGGGGAGCTGTTTTTT. Amino acids: CASSLDRGTGELFF. V and J are TRBV7-3 and TRBJ2-2; TRBD1 matches at 9 bases. The CDR3 runs to 14 residues. Germline V gene data show CDR1 as SGHTA and CDR2 as FQGTGA. The J segment lost 4 bases and the V segment lost 3 bases, leaving 0 bases of the junction unmatched.

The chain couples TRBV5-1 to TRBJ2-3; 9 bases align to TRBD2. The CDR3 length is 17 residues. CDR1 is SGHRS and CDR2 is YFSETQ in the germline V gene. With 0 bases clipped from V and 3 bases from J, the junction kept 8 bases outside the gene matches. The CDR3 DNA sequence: TGCGCCAGCAGCTTGGGGGCTAGCGGGATCCGGACAGATACGCAGTATTTT. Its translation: CASSLGASGIRTDTQYF. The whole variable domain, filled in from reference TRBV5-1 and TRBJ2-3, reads KAGVTQTPRYLIKTRGQQVTLSCSPISGHRSVSWYQQTPGQGLQFLFEYFSETQRNKGNFPGRFSGRQFSNSRSEMNVSTLELGDSALYLCASSLGASGIRTDTQYFGPGTRLTVL.

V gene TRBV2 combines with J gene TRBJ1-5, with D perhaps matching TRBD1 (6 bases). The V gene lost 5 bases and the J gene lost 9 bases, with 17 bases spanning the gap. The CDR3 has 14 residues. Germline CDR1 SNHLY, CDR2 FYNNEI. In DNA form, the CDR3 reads TGTGCCAGCAGTCGGACAGCCCTATTTGGGCCCCAGCATTTT. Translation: CASSRTALFGPQHF.

CDR3 DNA sequence: TGCGCCAGCCGAGGACTAGCGGGAGTGAGCAATGAGCAGTTCTTC. This encodes CASRGLAGVSNEQFF. This chain connects TRBV5-1 to TRBJ2-1; 13 bases agree with TRBD2. The V and J ends lost 7 bases and 6 bases, in that order; junction bases with no gene match: 7. This CDR3 contains 15 residues. The germline V gene has CDR1 SGHRS and CDR2 YFSETQ.

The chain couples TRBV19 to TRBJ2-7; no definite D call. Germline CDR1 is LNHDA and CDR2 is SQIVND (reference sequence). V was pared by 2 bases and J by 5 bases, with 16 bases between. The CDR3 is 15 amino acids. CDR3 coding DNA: TGTGCCAGTAGTATATTGCACGGCAATAGGGACGAGCAGTACTTC. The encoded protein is CASSILHGNRDEQYF. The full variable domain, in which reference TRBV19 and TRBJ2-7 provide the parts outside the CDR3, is DGGITQSPKYLFRKEGQNVTLSCEQNLNHDAMYWYRQDPGQGLRLIYYSQIVNDFQKGDIAEGYSVSREKKESFPLTVTSAQKNPTAFYLCASSILHGNRDEQYFGPGTRLTVT.

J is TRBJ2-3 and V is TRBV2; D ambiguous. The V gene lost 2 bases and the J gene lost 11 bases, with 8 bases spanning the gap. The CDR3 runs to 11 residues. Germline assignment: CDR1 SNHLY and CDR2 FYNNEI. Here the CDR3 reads CASSERVWQYF. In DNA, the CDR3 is TGTGCCAGCAGTGAACGGGTCTGGCAGTATTTT.

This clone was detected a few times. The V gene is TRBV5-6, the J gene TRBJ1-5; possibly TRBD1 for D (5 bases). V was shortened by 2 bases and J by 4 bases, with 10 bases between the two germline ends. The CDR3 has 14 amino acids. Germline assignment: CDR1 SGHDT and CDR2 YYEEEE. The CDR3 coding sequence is TGTGCCAGCAGCTTACCAGGGTGGAATCAGCCCCAGCATTTT. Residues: CASSLPGWNQPQHF.

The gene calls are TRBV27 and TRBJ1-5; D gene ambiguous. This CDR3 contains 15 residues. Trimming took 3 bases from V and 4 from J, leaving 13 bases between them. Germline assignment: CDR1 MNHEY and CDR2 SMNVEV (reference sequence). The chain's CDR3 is CASSFTLGRNQPQHF. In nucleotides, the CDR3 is TGTGCCAGCAGTTTCACTTTGGGGAGGAATCAGCCCCAGCATTTT.

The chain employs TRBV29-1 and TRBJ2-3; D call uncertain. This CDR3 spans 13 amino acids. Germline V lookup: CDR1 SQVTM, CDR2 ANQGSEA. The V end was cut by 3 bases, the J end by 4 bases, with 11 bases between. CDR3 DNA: TGCAGCGTTGATCGAGATGGATCAGATACGCAGTATTTT. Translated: CSVDRDGSDTQYF.

CDR3 in DNA: TGTGCCAGCAAACGGACTACTTCTGACGAGCAGTACTTC. Protein sequence: CASKRTTSDEQYF. The chain links TRBV27 to TRBJ2-7; a weak D match, TRBD2 (6 bases). The V end was cut by 7 bases, the J end by 5 bases, with 15 bases between. The germline V gene has CDR1 MNHEY and CDR2 SMNVEV (reference sequence). The CDR3 has 13 residues.

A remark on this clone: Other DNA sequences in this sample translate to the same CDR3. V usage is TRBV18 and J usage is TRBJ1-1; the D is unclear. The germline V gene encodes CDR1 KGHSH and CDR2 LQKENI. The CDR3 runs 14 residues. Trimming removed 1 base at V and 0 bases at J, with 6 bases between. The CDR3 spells CASSPQGVNTEAFF. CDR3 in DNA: TGTGCCAGCTCACCACAGGGAGTGAACACTGAAGCTTTCTTT.

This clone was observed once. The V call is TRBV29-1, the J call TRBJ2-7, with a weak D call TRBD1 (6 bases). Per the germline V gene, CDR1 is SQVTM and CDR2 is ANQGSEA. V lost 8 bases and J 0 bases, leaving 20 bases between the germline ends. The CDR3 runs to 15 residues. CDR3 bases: TGCAGCATACCACCAGCGCCAGGGGCCTCCTACGAGCAGTACTTC. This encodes CSIPPAPGASYEQYF.

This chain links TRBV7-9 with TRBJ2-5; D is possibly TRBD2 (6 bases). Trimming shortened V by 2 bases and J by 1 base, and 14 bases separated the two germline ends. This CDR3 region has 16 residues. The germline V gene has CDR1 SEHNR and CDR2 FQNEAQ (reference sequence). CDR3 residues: CASSLTPSVFQETQYF. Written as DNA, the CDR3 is TGTGCCAGCAGCTTAACGCCTAGCGTATTCCAAGAGACCCAGTACTTC. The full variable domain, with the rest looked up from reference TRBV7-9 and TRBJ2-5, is DTGVSQNPRHKITKRGQNVTFRCDPISEHNRLYWYRQTLGQGPEFLTYFQNEAQLEKSRLLSDRFSAERPKGSFSTLEIQRTEQGDSAMYLCASSLTPSVFQETQYFGPGTRLLVL.

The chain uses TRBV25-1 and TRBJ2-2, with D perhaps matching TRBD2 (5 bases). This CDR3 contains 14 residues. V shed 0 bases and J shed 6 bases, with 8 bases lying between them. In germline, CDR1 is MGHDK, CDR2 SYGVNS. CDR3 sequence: CASSEYQEAGELFF. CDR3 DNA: TGTGCCAGCAGTGAATACCAGGAGGCCGGGGAGCTGTTTTTT.

The CDR3 sequence is CASSLGTLSQWGTDTQYF. In DNA form, the CDR3 reads TGTGCCAGCAGCTTAGGGACCCTATCACAGTGGGGCACAGATACGCAGTATTTT. The chain uses TRBV7-3 and TRBJ2-3; D might be TRBD1 or TRBD2, each matching 5 bases. The CDR3 runs 18 residues. Germline assignment: CDR1 SGHTA and CDR2 FQGTGA. The ends were cut back, 2 bases at V and 1 base at J, with 19 bases in the middle.

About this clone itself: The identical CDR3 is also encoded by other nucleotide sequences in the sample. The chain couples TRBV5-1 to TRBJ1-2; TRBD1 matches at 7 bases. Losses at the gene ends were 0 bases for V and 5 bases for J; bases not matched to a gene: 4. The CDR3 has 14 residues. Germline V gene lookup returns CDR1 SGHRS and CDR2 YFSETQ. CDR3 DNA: TGCGCCAGCAGCTTGGCCGGGACAGAATATGGCTACACCTTC. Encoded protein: CASSLAGTEYGYTF.

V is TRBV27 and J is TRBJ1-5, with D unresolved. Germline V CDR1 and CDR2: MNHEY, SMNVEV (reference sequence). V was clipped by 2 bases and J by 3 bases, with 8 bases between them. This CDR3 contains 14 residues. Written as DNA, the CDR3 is TGTGCCAGCAGTTTAAGGCAGAACAATCAGCCCCAGCATTTT. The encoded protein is CASSLRQNNQPQHF.

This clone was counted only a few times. The CDR3 here is CASSEMGNTEAFF. The CDR3, as DNA: TGTGCCAGCAGTGAAATGGGAAATACTGAAGCTTTCTTT. This chain joins TRBV25-1 and TRBJ1-1; D is undetermined. This CDR3 contains 13 residues. CDR1 and CDR2 (germline): MGHDK, SYGVNS. Trimming stripped 2 bases from V and 5 bases from J, with 9 bases between.

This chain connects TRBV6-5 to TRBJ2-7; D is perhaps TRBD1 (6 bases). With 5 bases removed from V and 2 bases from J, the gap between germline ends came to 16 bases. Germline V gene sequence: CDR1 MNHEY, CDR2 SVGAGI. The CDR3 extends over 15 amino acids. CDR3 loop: CASSLGTLLTYEQYF. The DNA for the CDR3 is TGTGCCAGCAGTCTCGGGACATTGCTAACCTACGAGCAGTACTTC.

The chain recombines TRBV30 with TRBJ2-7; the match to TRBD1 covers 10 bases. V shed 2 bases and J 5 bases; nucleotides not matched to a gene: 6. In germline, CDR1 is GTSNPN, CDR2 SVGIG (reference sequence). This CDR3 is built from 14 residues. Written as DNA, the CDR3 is TGTGCCTGGAGTTCTGGACAGGGGGTGGACGAGCAGTACTTC. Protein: CAWSSGQGVDEQYF.

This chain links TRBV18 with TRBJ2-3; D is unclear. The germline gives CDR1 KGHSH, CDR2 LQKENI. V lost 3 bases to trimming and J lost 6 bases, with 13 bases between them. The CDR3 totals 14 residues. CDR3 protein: CASSPVGMEDTQYF. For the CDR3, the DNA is TGTGCCAGCTCACCGGTAGGAATGGAGGATACGCAGTATTTT.

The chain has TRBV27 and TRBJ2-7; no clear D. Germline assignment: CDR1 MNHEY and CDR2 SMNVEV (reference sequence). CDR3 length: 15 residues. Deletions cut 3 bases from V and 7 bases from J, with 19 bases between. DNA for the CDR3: TGTGCCAGCAGTTTGTCGTTCCCGGCAACCCGAGAGCAGTACTTC. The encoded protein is CASSLSFPATREQYF.

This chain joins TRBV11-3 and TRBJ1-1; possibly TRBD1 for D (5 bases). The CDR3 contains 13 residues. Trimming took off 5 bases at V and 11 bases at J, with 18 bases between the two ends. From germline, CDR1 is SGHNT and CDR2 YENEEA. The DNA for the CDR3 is TGTGCCAGCAGCCCCGGGACGGGGGGTGGCGCTTTCTTT. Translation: CASSPGTGGGAFF.

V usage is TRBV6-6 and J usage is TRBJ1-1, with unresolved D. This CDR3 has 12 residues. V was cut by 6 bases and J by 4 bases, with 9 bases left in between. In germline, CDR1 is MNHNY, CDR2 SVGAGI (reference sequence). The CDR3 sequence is CASRPPGTEAFF. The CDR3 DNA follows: TGTGCCAGCAGACCACCCGGCACTGAAGCTTTCTTT.

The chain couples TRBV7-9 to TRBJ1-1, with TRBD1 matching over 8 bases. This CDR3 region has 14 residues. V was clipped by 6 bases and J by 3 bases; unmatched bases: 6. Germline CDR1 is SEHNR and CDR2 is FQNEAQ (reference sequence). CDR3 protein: CASRTTGEHTEAFF. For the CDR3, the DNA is TGTGCCAGCAGAACGACAGGGGAGCACACTGAAGCTTTCTTT. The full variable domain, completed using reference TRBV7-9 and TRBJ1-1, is DTGVSQNPRHKITKRGQNVTFRCDPISEHNRLYWYRQTLGQGPEFLTYFQNEAQLEKSRLLSDRFSAERPKGSFSTLEIQRTEQGDSAMYLCASRTTGEHTEAFFGQGTRLTVV.

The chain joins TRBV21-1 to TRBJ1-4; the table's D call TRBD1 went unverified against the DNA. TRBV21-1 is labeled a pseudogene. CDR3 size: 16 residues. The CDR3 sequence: CASSKQCDRVYEKLFF. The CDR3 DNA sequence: TGTGCCAGCAGCAAACAGTGCGACAGAGTGTATGAAAAACTGTTTTTT.

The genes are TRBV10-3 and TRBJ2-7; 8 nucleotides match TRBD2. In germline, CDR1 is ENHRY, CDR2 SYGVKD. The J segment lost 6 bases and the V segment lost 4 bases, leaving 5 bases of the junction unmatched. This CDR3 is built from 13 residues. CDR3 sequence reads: CAISGGTSSEQYF. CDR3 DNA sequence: TGTGCCATCAGTGGGGGGACTAGTAGCGAGCAGTACTTC.

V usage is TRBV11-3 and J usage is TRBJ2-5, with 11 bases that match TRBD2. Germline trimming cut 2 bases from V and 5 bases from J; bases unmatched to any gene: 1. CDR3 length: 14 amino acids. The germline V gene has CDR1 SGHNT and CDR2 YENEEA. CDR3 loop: CASSLTSGSETQYF. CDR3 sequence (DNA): TGTGCCAGCAGCTTAACTAGCGGGAGTGAGACCCAGTACTTC.

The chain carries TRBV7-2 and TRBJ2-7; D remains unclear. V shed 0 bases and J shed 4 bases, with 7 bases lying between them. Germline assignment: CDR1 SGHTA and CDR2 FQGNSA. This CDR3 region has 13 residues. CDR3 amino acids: CASSLARRYEQYF. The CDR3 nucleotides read TGTGCCAGCAGCTTAGCGAGGCGATACGAGCAGTACTTC.